This T cell receptor (beta chain) was recorded in a study of shared clonotypes between healthy human individuals. As for the study in general: Donor ages ranged 18 to 49 years: a couple of women, three men. Whole-study results and caveats: Clonotypes not shared had lower generation probabilities than those common to all four donors.

Sequencing was performed with immunoSEQ multiplex PCR; in TCRdb, only in-frame clones are kept and a portion is missing. This table holds fewer than 3 million clones, around 90% found once. Healthy HIV-negative adults with no recent acute infections or vaccinations were recruited as donors. This CDR3 spans 16 amino acids. V was trimmed by 10 bases and J by 0 bases, leaving 21 bases between them. The germline V gene has CDR1 KGHSH and CDR2 LQKENI. This clone was seen more than once but under ten times. Its antigen remains unidentified. The receptor's source is a man younger than 35 in good health. Some clones in this sample may be carry-over from other donors' samples. The chain employs TRBV18 and TRBJ1-1, with a weak D call TRBD1 (6 bases). The specimen was naive CD4+ T cells from PBMCs. Subset reported: CD45RA+ positively selected. The CDR3: CATLRWPGDMNTEAFF. CDR3 DNA sequence: TGTGCCACCCTGAGGTGGCCAGGGGACATGAACACTGAAGCTTTCTTT.